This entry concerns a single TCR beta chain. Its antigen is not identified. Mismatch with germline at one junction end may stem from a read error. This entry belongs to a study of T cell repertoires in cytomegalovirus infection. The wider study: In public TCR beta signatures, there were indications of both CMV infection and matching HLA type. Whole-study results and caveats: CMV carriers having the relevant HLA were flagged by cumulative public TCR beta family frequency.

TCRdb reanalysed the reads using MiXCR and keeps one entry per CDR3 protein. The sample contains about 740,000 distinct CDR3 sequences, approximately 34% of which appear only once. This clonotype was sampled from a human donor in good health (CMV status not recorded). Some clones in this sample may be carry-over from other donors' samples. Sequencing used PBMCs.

The chain's CDR3 is CSVEVWGVESFF. As DNA, the CDR3 is TGCAGCGTTGAAGTCTGGGGTGTTGAATCTTTCTTT. The chain has TRBV29-1 and TRBJ1-1, with unresolved D. The length of the CDR3 is 12 residues. The germline gives CDR1 SQVTM, CDR2 ANQGSEA.